One sample yielded the 20 T cell receptor beta chains listed below, sequenced in a study of cytomegalovirus exposure and HLA in healthy donors. Both 60 Vbeta primers and 13 Jbeta primers went into the PCR. Only in-frame clones appear in the TCRdb table, and some are missing; sequencing was by immunoSEQ multiplex PCR. The table lists about 190,000 clones, 87% of them singletons, with around 1.4% in the top ten. The sequenced material came from PBMCs. The origin of the receptors is a young man in good health and CMV-seronegative.

The rearrangement links TRBV7-9 to TRBJ2-5; D gene ambiguous. CDR3 length equals 14 residues. V gave up 5 bases and J gave up 4 bases, with 14 bases separating them. The germline V gene has CDR1 SEHNR and CDR2 FQNEAQ (reference sequence). The CDR3 DNA sequence: TGTGCCAGCAGCCAACTGCGGCCGAGAGAGACCCAGTACTTC. Its protein product is CASSQLRPRETQYF.

The rearrangement uses TRBV7-2 and TRBJ2-5; a weak D match, TRBD1 (6 bases). The germline CDR1 and CDR2 sequences are SGHTA and FQGNSA. The V and J ends lost 3 bases and 2 bases respectively, with 10 bases between them. CDR3 length: 14 residues. CDR3 amino acids: CASSFTGTQETQYF. Written as DNA, the CDR3 is TGTGCCAGCAGCTTCACCGGGACACAAGAGACCCAGTACTTC.

This clone was counted a single time. The chain has TRBV25-1 and TRBJ2-7; 8 bases line up with TRBD2. V shed 3 bases, J shed 3 bases, and the junction held 4 bases outside the gene matches. Looked up from germline, CDR1 is MGHDK and CDR2 is SYGVNS. This CDR3 comprises 14 residues. The CDR3: CASSDRLARYEQYF. The CDR3 DNA sequence: TGTGCCAGCAGTGACCGACTAGCGCGCTACGAGCAGTACTTC.

The chain joins TRBV27 to TRBJ2-5; D gene unclear. Looked up from germline, CDR1 is MNHEY and CDR2 is SMNVEV (reference sequence). V shed 3 bases and J shed 2 bases, with 7 bases lying between them. The CDR3 spans 13 residues. The CDR3 sequence: CASSFQNQETQYF. The CDR3 DNA is TGTGCCAGCAGTTTCCAGAATCAAGAGACCCAGTACTTC.

The genes are TRBV6-5 and TRBJ2-5; D unclear. The CDR3 extends over 13 amino acids. The V gene's germline CDR1 is MNHEY and CDR2 SVGAGI. V was pared by 6 bases and J by 1 base, with 9 bases between. The CDR3 DNA sequence: TGTGCCAGCAGACCAGACACCCAAGAGACCCAGTACTTC. Its translation is CASRPDTQETQYF.

The rearrangement uses TRBV4-2 and TRBJ2-7; 7 nucleotides align to TRBD2. The trim removed 4 bases at V and 5 bases at J, leaving 11 bases unmatched. This CDR3 comprises 15 residues. The germline gives CDR1 LGHNA, CDR2 YNFKEQ. The CDR3 spells CASSPLPGGLDEQYF. CDR3 DNA: TGTGCCAGCAGCCCCCTTCCGGGAGGTCTGGACGAGCAGTACTTC.

The chain uses TRBV15 and TRBJ2-5; D remains unclear. There are 14 residues in the CDR3. The germline gives CDR1 LNHNV, CDR2 YYDKDF (reference sequence). Trimming left V 5 bases short and J 3 bases short, with 13 bases between. The CDR3, as DNA: TGTGCCACCAGCGGAAGGAGCGCAGAAGAGACCCAGTACTTC. This codes for CATSGRSAEETQYF.

This sequence joins TRBV10-2 and TRBJ2-1; 12 nucleotides line up with TRBD2. Trimming took 10 bases from V and 5 from J; bases not matched to a gene: 6. Germline V gives CDR1 WSHSY, CDR2 SAAADI. The CDR3 consists of 14 residues. CDR3 sequence: CATETSGGNNEQFF. The CDR3 nucleotides are TGCGCCACCGAAACTAGCGGGGGGAACAATGAGCAGTTCTTC.

This chain uses TRBV2 with TRBJ2-1; 9 nucleotides match TRBD1. CDR1 and CDR2 from the germline V gene are SNHLY and FYNNEI. Trimming took 5 bases from V and 2 from J; bases not matched to a gene: 4. The CDR3 is made up of 15 amino acids. The CDR3 DNA reads as TGTGCCAGCAGTCTTGGGGACAGGGCCTACAATGAGCAGTTCTTC. Its translation is CASSLGDRAYNEQFF.

The chain joins TRBV18 to TRBJ2-7, with a weak D call TRBD1 (6 bases). Germline V gene data show CDR1 as KGHSH and CDR2 as LQKENI. This CDR3 is 13 amino acids long. V was clipped by 6 bases and J by 5 bases, with 14 bases between them. This CDR3 reads CASSRQAHDEQYF. CDR3 nucleotides: TGTGCCAGCTCCCGACAGGCCCACGACGAGCAGTACTTC. Together with reference TRBV18 and TRBJ2-7, the CDR3 gives the full variable domain: NAGVMQNPRHLVRRRGQEARLRCSPMKGHSHVYWYRQLPEEGLKFMVYLQKENIIDESGMPKERFSAEFPKEGPSILRIQQVVRGDSAAYFCASSRQAHDEQYFGPGTRLTVT.

The chain links TRBV7-2 to TRBJ2-7; 8 bases agree with TRBD2. V lost 5 bases, J lost 4 bases, and 13 bases stayed unmatched. Germline V lookup: CDR1 SGHTA, CDR2 FQGNSA. This CDR3 has 16 amino acids. In DNA form, the CDR3 reads TGTGCCAGCAGCAAGATATCCGGGGGGGCCCCATACGAGCAGTACTTC. Translated, it gives CASSKISGGAPYEQYF.

The CDR3: CASSLGTGWNTEAFF. The CDR3 region has the DNA TGTGCCAGCAGCTTGGGGACAGGTTGGAACACTGAAGCTTTCTTT. The chain is built from TRBV11-3 and TRBJ1-1, with 8 positions matching TRBD1. This CDR3 comprises 15 residues. Per germline, CDR1 SGHNT and CDR2 YENEEA. J lost 1 base, V lost 3 bases, and 4 bases had no gene match. The entire variable domain, with the rest obtained from reference TRBV11-3 and TRBJ1-1, is as follows: EAGVVQSPRYKIIEKKQPVAFWCNPISGHNTLYWYLQNLGQGPELLIRYENEEAVDDSQLPKDRFSAERLKGVDSTLKIQPAELGDSAVYLCASSLGTGWNTEAFFGQGTRLTVV.

The J gene is TRBJ1-5, the V gene TRBV28; 7 bases line up with TRBD1. This CDR3 spans 15 amino acids. V lost 5 bases and J lost 7; bases outside the gene matches: 11. The germline V gene encodes CDR1 MDHEN and CDR2 SYDVKM. The CDR3 DNA reads as TGTGCCAGCAGTACGTCCGACAGGGAGAGACAGCCCCAGCATTTT. This gives the protein CASSTSDRERQPQHF.

The rearrangement uses TRBV10-3 and TRBJ2-2, with a weak D call TRBD1 (6 bases). The CDR3 consists of 13 residues. The germline gives CDR1 ENHRY, CDR2 SYGVKD. Trimming removed 10 bases at V and 4 bases at J, with 13 bases between. Here the CDR3 DNA reads TGTGCCAACAAAGGGACATTCACCGGGGAGCTGTTTTTT. Protein sequence: CANKGTFTGELFF.

V usage is TRBV4-3 and J usage is TRBJ1-4; 7 bases map to TRBD1. The junction had 11 bases not matched to a gene; V was cut back by 5 bases and J by 8 bases. There are 15 residues in the CDR3. Germline-derived CDR1 and CDR2 are LGHNA and YSLEER. DNA of the CDR3: TGCGCCAGCAGCAACCGCGGGACAGCCTTAGAAAAACTGTTTTTT. It translates to CASSNRGTALEKLFF.

The rearrangement uses TRBV15 and TRBJ1-5; unclear D gene. V was shortened by 0 bases and J by 6 bases, with 9 bases between the two germline ends. Per germline, CDR1 LNHNV and CDR2 YYDKDF (reference sequence). This CDR3 is 14 amino acids long. CDR3 residues: CATSRDAVSQPQHF. The CDR3 DNA reads TGTGCCACCAGCAGAGACGCGGTTAGTCAGCCCCAGCATTTT.

The chain carries TRBV2 and TRBJ1-5; 9 bases fit TRBD1. The CDR3 sequence is 17 residues long. From germline, CDR1 is SNHLY and CDR2 FYNNEI. Trimming removed 1 base from V and 0 bases from J; junction bases left unmatched: 4. CDR3 region: CASSEGQGVYSNQPQHF. The DNA of the CDR3 is TGTGCCAGCAGTGAAGGACAGGGGGTTTATAGCAATCAGCCCCAGCATTTT.

This clone was seen only a few times. The sample carries other DNA sequences with the same CDR3. CDR3 in amino acids: CASSIGGRALNEQFF. DNA for the CDR3: TGTGCCAGTAGTATCGGCGGGAGAGCCCTCAATGAGCAGTTCTTC. The chain carries TRBV19 and TRBJ2-1; 7 bases match TRBD2. The ends lost 3 bases at V and 6 bases at J; junction bases unmatched: 8. CDR1 LNHDA and CDR2 SQIVND come from the germline V gene (reference sequence). This CDR3 spans 15 amino acids.

CDR3 nucleotides: TGCAGCGTTGGGAAGGACAGGGGGCGCGTTGATACGCAGTATTTT. Translated, it gives CSVGKDRGRVDTQYF. The genes are TRBV29-1 and TRBJ2-3; 11 bases are a match to TRBD1. The V gene end was trimmed by 4 bases and the J gene end by 6 bases; junction bases not matched to a gene: 9. Germline V gene sequence: CDR1 SQVTM, CDR2 ANQGSEA. The length of the CDR3 is 15 residues.

The sample holds a few counts of this clone. V and J are TRBV28 and TRBJ2-1; 12 bases match TRBD2. V trimming: 4 bases; J trimming: 0 bases; junction bases outside the gene matches: 10. CDR3 length equals 19 residues. Germline V lookup: CDR1 MDHEN, CDR2 SYDVKM. CDR3: CASSSSGTSGSSSYNEQFF. CDR3 coding DNA: TGTGCCAGCAGTTCCTCCGGGACTAGCGGGTCGAGCTCCTACAATGAGCAGTTCTTC.